Reported below is one T cell receptor beta chain. In the source study's methods: Scientists estimated how many nucleated cells there were by amplifying reference gene primers. Using immunoSEQ multiplex PCR, the repertoire was profiled, and TCRdb retains in-frame clones only, with some absent. V and J calls and clone size are as listed in that table; D and trimming were resolved from the DNA. The sample has more than 110,000 clones; roughly 78% are singletons. These data are taken from a study of blood T cell repertoires in COVID-19. Study in general: Italy, Spain and the United States were the sources of the convalescent and acute COVID-19 samples. Sources were T cells, B-cell-depleted T cells, or PBMCs; the material itself was cDNA or gDNA.

The V gene lost 4 bases and the J gene lost 4 bases, with 7 bases spanning the gap. Germline loops: CDR1 LGHNA, CDR2 YNFKEQ. CDR3 size: 13 residues. The receptor comes from a man in his fifties or sixties with acute or convalescent COVID-19. The chain uses TRBV4-2 and TRBJ2-2; D is ambiguous. The material sequenced was peripheral blood. DNA for the CDR3: TGTGCCAGCAGCCTTGAGCTCACCGGGGAGCTGTTTTTT. The encoded protein is CASSLELTGELFF.